This entry concerns a single T cell receptor beta chain. This sample is part of a study of CD8+CD57+ T cells in acquired aplastic anemia. On the study more broadly: Sorting CD4+ and CD8+ cells gave DNA averaging approximately 3 ug.

Patients included in sequencing had previously demonstrated CD8+CD57+ cell expansion by flow cytometry. Profiling that covered TCR beta VDJ and CDR3 relied on genomic DNA as its template. One entry per CDR3 protein, called by TCRdb with MiXCR from the reads. The sample holds fewer than 200,000 distinct CDR3 sequences, around 48% seen once. The sequence came from a human donor with aplastic anemia. Specimen: sorted CD4+, CD8+, or CD8+CD57+ T cells (not recorded which) from PBMCs.

CDR3 DNA sequence: TGCGCCAGCAGTGACCAGGGGGCGAACACCGGGGAGCTGTTTTTT. The encoded protein is CASSDQGANTGELFF. The rearrangement links TRBV10-1 to TRBJ2-2; the match to TRBD1 covers 7 bases. CDR1 and CDR2 from the germline V gene are WNHNN and SYGVQD (reference sequence). J gave up 0 bases and V 3 bases, and 1 base lay outside the gene matches. This CDR3 comprises 15 residues.